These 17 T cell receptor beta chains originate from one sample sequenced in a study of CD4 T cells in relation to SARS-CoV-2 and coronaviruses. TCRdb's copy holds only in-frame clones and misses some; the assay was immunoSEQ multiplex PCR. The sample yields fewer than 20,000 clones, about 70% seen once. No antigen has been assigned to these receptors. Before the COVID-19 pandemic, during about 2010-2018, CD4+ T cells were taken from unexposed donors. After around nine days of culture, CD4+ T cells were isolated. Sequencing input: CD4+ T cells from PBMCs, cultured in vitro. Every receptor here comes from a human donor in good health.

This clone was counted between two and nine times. CDR3 nucleotides: TGCGCCAGCAGTTGGAGTAGCGCCGTGGAAGGGACCCAGTACTTC. Translating gives CASSWSSAVEGTQYF. The chain joins TRBV10-1 to TRBJ2-5, with D possibly matching TRBD2 (5 bases). CDR3 size: 15 residues. Germline values: CDR1 WNHNN, CDR2 SYGVQD (reference sequence). The V and J ends lost 5 bases and 7 bases respectively, with 20 bases between them.

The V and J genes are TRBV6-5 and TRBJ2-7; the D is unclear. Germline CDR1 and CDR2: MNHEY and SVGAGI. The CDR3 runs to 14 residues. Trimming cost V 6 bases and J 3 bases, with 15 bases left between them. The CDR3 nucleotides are TGTGCCAGCAGCCTCGGCTCCCAAGGCTACGAGCAGTACTTC. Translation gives CASSLGSQGYEQYF.

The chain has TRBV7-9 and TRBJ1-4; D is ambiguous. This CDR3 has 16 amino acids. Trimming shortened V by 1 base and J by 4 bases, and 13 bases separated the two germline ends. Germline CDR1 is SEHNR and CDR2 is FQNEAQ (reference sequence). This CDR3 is CASSLVGREGNEKLFF. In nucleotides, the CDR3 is TGTGCCAGCAGCTTAGTGGGCCGGGAAGGTAATGAAAAACTGTTTTTT.

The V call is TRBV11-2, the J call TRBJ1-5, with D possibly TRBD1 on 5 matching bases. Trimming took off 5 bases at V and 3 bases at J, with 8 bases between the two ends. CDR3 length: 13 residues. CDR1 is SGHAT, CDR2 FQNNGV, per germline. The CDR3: CASSQGYNQPQHF. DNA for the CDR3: TGTGCCAGCAGCCAGGGTTACAATCAGCCCCAGCATTTT.

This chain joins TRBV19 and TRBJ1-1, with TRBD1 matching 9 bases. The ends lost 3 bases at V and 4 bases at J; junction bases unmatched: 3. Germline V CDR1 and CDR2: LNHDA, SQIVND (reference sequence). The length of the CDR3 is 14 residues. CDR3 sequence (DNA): TGTGCCAGTAGTATCGGGACAGGGCGCACTGAAGCTTTCTTT. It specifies CASSIGTGRTEAFF.

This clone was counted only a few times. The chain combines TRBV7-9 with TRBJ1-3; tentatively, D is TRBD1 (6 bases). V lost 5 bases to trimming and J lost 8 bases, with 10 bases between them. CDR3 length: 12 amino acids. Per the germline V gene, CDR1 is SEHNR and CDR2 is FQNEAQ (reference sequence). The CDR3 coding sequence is TGTGCCAGCAGCGATCAGGGGTACACCATATATTTT. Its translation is CASSDQGYTIYF.

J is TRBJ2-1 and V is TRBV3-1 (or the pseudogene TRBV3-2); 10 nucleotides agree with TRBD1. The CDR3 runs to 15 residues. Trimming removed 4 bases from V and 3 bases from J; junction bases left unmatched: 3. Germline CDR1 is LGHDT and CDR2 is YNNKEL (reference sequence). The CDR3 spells CASSPRDRGYNEQFF. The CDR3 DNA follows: TGTGCCAGCAGCCCCCGGGACAGGGGCTACAATGAGCAGTTCTTC.

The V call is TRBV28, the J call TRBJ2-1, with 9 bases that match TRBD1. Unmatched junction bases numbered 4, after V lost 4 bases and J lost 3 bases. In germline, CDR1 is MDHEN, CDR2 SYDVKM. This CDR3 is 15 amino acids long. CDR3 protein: CASSSGQGRYNEQFF. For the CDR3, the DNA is TGTGCCAGCAGTTCAGGACAGGGGCGCTACAATGAGCAGTTCTTC.

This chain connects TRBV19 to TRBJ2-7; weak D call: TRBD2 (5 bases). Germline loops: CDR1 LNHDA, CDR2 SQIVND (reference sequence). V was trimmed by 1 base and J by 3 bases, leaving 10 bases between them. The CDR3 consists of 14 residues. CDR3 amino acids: CASSIGPGIYEQYF. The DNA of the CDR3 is TGTGCCAGTAGTATAGGTCCGGGAATCTACGAGCAGTACTTC.

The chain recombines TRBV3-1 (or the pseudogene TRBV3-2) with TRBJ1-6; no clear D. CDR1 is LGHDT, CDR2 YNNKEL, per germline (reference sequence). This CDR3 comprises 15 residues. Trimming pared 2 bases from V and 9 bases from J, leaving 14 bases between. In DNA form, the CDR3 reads TGTGCCAGCAGCCAATCGACAATCCTACCTTCACCCCTCCACTTT. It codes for CASSQSTILPSPLHF.

The CDR3 bases are TGTGCCAGAAGTTCCCTAGCGGGACCTAGCACAGATACGCAGTATTTT. This sequence encodes CARSSLAGPSTDTQYF. The rearrangement uses TRBV5-3 and TRBJ2-3; 9 bases are a match to TRBD2. TRBV5-3 has ORF status, its function being uncertain. J was trimmed by 0 bases and V by 5 bases; bases with no gene match: 7. The CDR3 loop spans 16 amino acids.

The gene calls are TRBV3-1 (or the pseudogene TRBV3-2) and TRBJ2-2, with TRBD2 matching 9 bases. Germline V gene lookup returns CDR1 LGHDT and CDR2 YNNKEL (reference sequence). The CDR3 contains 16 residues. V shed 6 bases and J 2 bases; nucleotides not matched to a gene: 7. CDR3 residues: CASRPPTSGNTGELFF. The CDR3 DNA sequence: TGTGCCAGCAGACCCCCGACTAGCGGTAACACCGGGGAGCTGTTTTTT.

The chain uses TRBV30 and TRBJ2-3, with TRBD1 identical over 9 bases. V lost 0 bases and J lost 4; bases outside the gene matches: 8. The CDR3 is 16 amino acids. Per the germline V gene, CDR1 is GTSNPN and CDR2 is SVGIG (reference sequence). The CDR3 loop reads CAWSVYGTGWSDTQYF. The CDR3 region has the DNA TGTGCCTGGAGTGTATACGGGACAGGGTGGTCAGATACGCAGTATTTT.

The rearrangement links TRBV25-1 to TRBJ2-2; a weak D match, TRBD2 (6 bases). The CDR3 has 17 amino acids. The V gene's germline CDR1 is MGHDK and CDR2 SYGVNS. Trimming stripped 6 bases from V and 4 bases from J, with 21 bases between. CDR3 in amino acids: CASSPRRGLSGTGELFF. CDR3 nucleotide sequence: TGTGCCAGCAGCCCTCGGCGGGGACTCAGCGGCACCGGGGAGCTGTTTTTT.

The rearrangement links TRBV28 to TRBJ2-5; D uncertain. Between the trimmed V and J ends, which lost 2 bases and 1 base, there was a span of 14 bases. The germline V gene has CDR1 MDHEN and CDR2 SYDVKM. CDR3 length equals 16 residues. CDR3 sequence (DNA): TGTGCCAGCAGTTTAGTAGCAGGACCAGGCCAAGAGACCCAGTACTTC. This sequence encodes CASSLVAGPGQETQYF. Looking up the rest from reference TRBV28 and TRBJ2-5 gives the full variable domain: DVKVTQSSRYLVKRTGEKVFLECVQDMDHENMFWYRQDPGLGLRLIYFSYDVKMKEKGDIPEGYSVSREKKERFSLILESASTNQTSMYLCASSLVAGPGQETQYFGPGTRLLVL.

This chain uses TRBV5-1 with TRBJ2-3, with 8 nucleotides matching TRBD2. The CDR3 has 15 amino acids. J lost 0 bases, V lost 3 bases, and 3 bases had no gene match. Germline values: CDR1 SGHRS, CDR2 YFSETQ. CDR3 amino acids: CASSYTSGSTDTQYF. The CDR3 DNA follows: TGCGCCAGCAGCTATACTAGCGGTAGCACAGATACGCAGTATTTT.

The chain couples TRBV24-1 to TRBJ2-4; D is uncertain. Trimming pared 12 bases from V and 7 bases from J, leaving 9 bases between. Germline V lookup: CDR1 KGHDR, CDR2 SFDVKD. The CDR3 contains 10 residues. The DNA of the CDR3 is TGTGCCTCCCTCGGGAACATTCAGTACTTC. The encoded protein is CASLGNIQYF.